The sequence of this T cell receptor beta chain was determined in a study of blood T cell repertoires in COVID-19. Original handling: By means of reference gene primer amplification, nucleated cell counts were estimated. Profiled with immunoSEQ multiplex PCR; TCRdb holds only in-frame clones, not every one. D and trimming come from the DNA, and the V and J calls and clone size come from that table. The sample lists approximately 170,000 clones, about four fifths occurring once. Looked up from germline, CDR1 is SGHRS and CDR2 is YFSETQ. The CDR3 consists of 15 residues. V trimming: 4 bases; J trimming: 8 bases; junction bases outside the gene matches: 8. This clone was counted ten times or more.

This TCR was sampled from a woman aged 80 or over with active or convalescent COVID-19. Sequencing was performed on peripheral blood. The gene calls are TRBV5-1 and TRBJ2-4; 11 bases align to TRBD1. The CDR3 bases are TGCGCCAGCAGCGACTGGACAGGGGGCTCGTACATTCAGTACTTC. Protein: CASSDWTGGSYIQYF.